Following are 10 T cell receptor beta chains from one sample sequenced in a study of blood T cells in healthy people across ages. With a J-beta primer mix and a sample-barcoded 5' primer, a second PCR ran about 7 to 11 cycles. One entry per CDR3 protein results from TCRdb running MiXCR on the 5' RACE reads. The sample lists about 1.1 million distinct CDR3 sequences; roughly two fifths were seen once. Sequencing input: blood. The source of these receptors is a man younger than 35 in good health.

This clonotype was detected a few times. The genes are TRBV29-1 and TRBJ1-1; the D gene is possibly TRBD1 (5 bases). This CDR3 has 12 amino acids. Germline V lookup: CDR1 SQVTM, CDR2 ANQGSEA. Trimming removed 6 bases from V and 1 base from J, with 9 bases in between. The CDR3 sequence is CSVSTGNTEAFF. The CDR3 DNA reads as TGCAGCGTAAGCACAGGGAACACTGAAGCTTTCTTT.

The gene calls are TRBV29-1 and TRBJ1-2; TRBD1 might be the D (5 bases). Trimming took 7 bases from V and 5 from J, leaving 14 bases between them. The CDR3 sequence is 12 residues long. Germline loops: CDR1 SQVTM, CDR2 ANQGSEA. CDR3 sequence: CSAVLGTYGYTF. The DNA for the CDR3 is TGCAGCGCCGTATTGGGGACTTATGGCTACACCTTC.

This clonotype was counted only a few times. V usage is TRBV27 and J usage is TRBJ1-2; TRBD1 might be the D (5 bases). Per the germline V gene, CDR1 is MNHEY and CDR2 is SMNVEV (reference sequence). The V gene lost 3 bases and the J gene lost 5 bases, with 10 bases spanning the gap. CDR3 length: 13 residues. CDR3 in DNA: TGTGCCAGCAGTTTTCTGGGGCTATATGGCTACACCTTC. Encoded protein: CASSFLGLYGYTF.

V usage is TRBV4-2 and J usage is TRBJ2-7; no firm D call. This CDR3 contains 9 residues. V was trimmed by 11 bases and J by 3 bases, leaving 5 bases between them. Germline-derived CDR1 and CDR2 are LGHNA and YNFKEQ. CDR3 DNA: TGTGCCGCCGACTACGAGCAGTACTTC. It encodes CAADYEQYF.

This clonotype appeared a few times. The V call is TRBV20-1, the J call TRBJ1-1; tentative D call: TRBD1 (5 bases). CDR3 length: 13 amino acids. Trimming left V 0 bases short and J 8 bases short, with 13 bases between. Germline V gives CDR1 DFQATT, CDR2 SNEGSKA (reference sequence). CDR3 DNA: TGCAGTGCTAGAGACAGGGTAGCCACGGAAGCTTTCTTT. It encodes CSARDRVATEAFF.

The table lists this clonotype with a few counts. V usage is TRBV20-1 and J usage is TRBJ2-1; D not certain. The CDR3 sequence is 14 residues long. V shed 5 bases and J shed 2 bases, with 13 bases lying between them. Germline V lookup: CDR1 DFQATT, CDR2 SNEGSKA (reference sequence). The CDR3 sequence is CSARAPWTYNEQFF. Written as DNA, the CDR3 is TGCAGTGCTCGGGCCCCTTGGACCTACAATGAGCAGTTCTTC.

This clonotype has at least ten counts. V gene TRBV12-3 or TRBV12-4 combines with J gene TRBJ2-3; no firm D call. V was cut by 2 bases and J by 4 bases, with 4 bases left in between. The CDR3 loop spans 12 amino acids. CDR3 in DNA: TGTGCCAGCAGTTTATACCCAGATACGCAGTATTTT. This codes for CASSLYPDTQYF.

With respect to this clonotype: One end of the junction does not line up with germline, which may come from a read error. The V and J genes are TRBV7-9 and TRBJ1-2; D is possibly TRBD1 (6 bases). CDR3 length: 13 amino acids. Germline V CDR1 and CDR2: SEHNR, FQNEAQ (reference sequence). DNA for the CDR3: TGTGGCAGCAGAAACAGGGAGGACTATGGCTACACCTTC. As protein: CGSRNREDYGYTF.

This chain links TRBV24-1 with TRBJ2-1, with a weak D call TRBD2 (7 bases). Trimming cost V 5 bases and J 2 bases, with 27 bases left between them. Germline V gives CDR1 KGHDR, CDR2 SFDVKD. This CDR3 contains 20 residues. The CDR3 spells CATSVPGGGTASAPYNEQFF. DNA for the CDR3: TGTGCCACCAGTGTCCCTGGGGGGGGCACAGCGTCCGCCCCCTACAATGAGCAGTTCTTC.

This chain connects TRBV29-1 to TRBJ2-7, with D possibly being TRBD2 (5 bases). The better agreement between TRBJ2-5 and the DNA end casts doubt on the J call. Germline-derived CDR1 and CDR2 are SQVTM and ANQGSEA. This CDR3 region has 14 residues. CDR3 coding DNA: TGCAGCGTTGAAGATCAGGCCGGGGTCGAGACCCAGTACTTC. Protein: CSVEDQAGVETQYF.